This T cell receptor beta chain was captured by sequencing in a study of OX40 agonist ivuxolimab in advanced cancers. Generated by immunoSEQ multiplex PCR, the TCRdb table keeps only in-frame clones and is missing some. The sample lists tens of thousands of clones, 85% to 90% seen once, with roughly 13% in the top ten. Germline CDR1 reads MNHEY; CDR2 reads SMNVEV (reference sequence). The CDR3 runs 14 residues. The V gene end was trimmed by 5 bases and the J gene end by 8 bases; junction bases not matched to a gene: 9. Here the sequenced sample was CD4+ or CD8+ T cells sorted from blood, taken in a trial of the OX40 agonist ivuxolimab. V is TRBV27 and J is TRBJ2-1; 7 positions agree with TRBD2. The TCR comes from an adult with an advanced solid tumor such as melanoma, head and neck, liver or kidney cancer. In nucleotides, the CDR3 is TGTGCCAGCAGTCGGTGGGAGGGATCCGATGAGCAGTTCTTC. Translation gives CASSRWEGSDEQFF.